The clone carrying this T cell receptor (beta chain) was observed a handful of times. The source material, RNA transcripts, was used to amplify TCR beta CDR3 regions. Initially, a first-round RT-PCR of the TCR CDR3 employed the HTBI primer set. TCRdb itself ran the multiplex PCR reads through MiXCR, one entry per CDR3 protein. The sample has about 290,000 distinct CDR3 sequences; about 15% are singletons. With 8 bases removed from V and 0 bases from J, the gap between germline ends came to 8 bases. This CDR3 comprises 13 residues. Germline V CDR1 and CDR2: SGHRS, YFSETQ. This sample was included in a study of T cells in Graves' hyperthyroidism and ophthalmopathy.

The chain carries TRBV5-1 and TRBJ2-2; the D gene is possibly TRBD2 (5 bases). The TCR sequence derives from a man under 40 with Graves' hyperthyroidism. The sequenced sample consisted of blood. The CDR3 DNA follows: TGCGCCAGTTTTAGCGCGAACACCGGGGAGCTGTTTTTT. The encoded protein is CASFSANTGELFF.